This T cell receptor (beta chain) derives from a study of blood T cell repertoires in COVID-19. Overall study: Sites in the United States, Italy and Spain provided acute and convalescent COVID-19 samples. PBMCs, B-cell-depleted T cells, or T cells were the source of the cDNA or gDNA that made up the material.

As handled by the study authors: Amplification from reference gene primers served as the basis for estimated nucleated cell counts. Profiled with immunoSEQ multiplex PCR; TCRdb holds only in-frame clones, not every one. V, J and clone size reflect that table, while D and trimming were determined from the DNA. The data contain tens of thousands of clones, around 86% of them seen just once; the ten biggest clones take up less than 15%. CDR3 length: 16 amino acids. V trimming: 3 bases; J trimming: 4 bases; junction bases outside the gene matches: 10. Germline values: CDR1 ENHRY, CDR2 SYGVKD. The TCR comes from a human donor with acute or convalescent COVID-19. The donor label of this sample is uncertain. The specimen sequenced was peripheral blood. The chain couples TRBV10-3 to TRBJ2-3; 7 nucleotides align to TRBD1. CDR3 sequence: CAISDPQGPGPDTQYF. The CDR3 coding sequence is TGTGCCATCAGTGACCCACAGGGGCCGGGACCAGATACGCAGTATTTT.